This entry is about one TCR beta chain. Sequencing of TCR beta was carried out in blood CD8+ and CD4+ T cells. Relapsing-remitting disease, either stable or active, was present in the multiple sclerosis controls, who were treatment-naive patients. Both CD4+ and CD8+ T cells were negatively isolated, and TEMRA cells underwent FACS enrichment. With random hexamers, roughly 0.45 to 1 ug RNA was reverse transcribed. The amplification used immunoSEQ multiplex PCR on TCR beta CDR3; it spanned 54 Vbeta and 13 Jbeta. A single record per CDR3 protein comes from TCRdb applying MiXCR to the immunoSEQ multiplex PCR reads. The sample comprises more than 250,000 distinct CDR3 sequences, under 95% of which are singletons, and approximately 0.065% rests with the top ten. This sample is drawn from a study of CD8 T cells in Susac syndrome. The CDR3 covers 15 residues. V was clipped by 1 base and J by 9 bases, with 18 bases between them. Per the germline V gene, CDR1 is SGHTA and CDR2 is FQGNSA.

The sample taken for sequencing was CD4+ T cells from PBMCs. This receptor was taken from a human donor with multiple sclerosis. The rearrangement links TRBV7-2 to TRBJ1-2; tentative D call: TRBD1 (5 bases). The chain's CDR3 is CASSLDLGRVESYTF. Written as DNA, the CDR3 is TGTGCCAGCAGCTTAGACCTCGGCAGGGTCGAAAGCTACACCTTC.